The 23 T cell receptor beta chains in this list originate from one sample, sequenced in a study of blood T cells in healthy people across ages. The authors ran a second PCR of about 6 to 11 cycles using a sample-barcoded 5' primer and a J-beta primer mix. TCRdb passed the 5' RACE reads through MiXCR, listing each CDR3 protein once. Of 550,000 to 650,000 distinct CDR3 sequences listed, 25% to 35% are singletons. The sample also formed part of further work on T cells of mothers and their children.

Sequenced input: blood. The source of these receptors is a boy between 2 and 10 years old in good health.

This clonotype appeared a single time. V usage is TRBV20-1 and J usage is TRBJ2-4; 8 bases align to TRBD1. Per germline, CDR1 DFQATT and CDR2 SNEGSKA (reference sequence). The CDR3 runs to 21 residues. V lost 0 bases, J lost 6 bases, and 25 bases stayed unmatched. The CDR3 loop is CSARDRMAGGGRELGTNIQYF. The CDR3 DNA is TGCAGTGCTAGAGATCGAATGGCAGGGGGCGGTCGGGAACTAGGGACAAACATTCAGTACTTC.

This clonotype has more than one count but fewer than ten. The chain couples TRBV7-9 to TRBJ1-4, with 8 bases identical to TRBD1. V gave up 2 bases and J gave up 8 bases; unmatched junction bases: 13. Per germline, CDR1 SEHNR and CDR2 FQNEAQ (reference sequence). This CDR3 is built from 17 residues. The CDR3 nucleotides read TGTGCCAGCAGCTTAAGCAGGGGGCGCTTCCTTGGGGAAAAACTGTTTTTT. This gives the protein CASSLSRGRFLGEKLFF.

This clonotype showed up just a few times. The CDR3 spells CASSPYRDKNIQYF. In nucleotides, the CDR3 is TGTGCCAGCAGCCCATACCGGGACAAAAACATTCAGTACTTC. J is TRBJ2-4 and V is TRBV7-2, with D maybe TRBD2 (5 bases). The germline V gene has CDR1 SGHTA and CDR2 FQGNSA. Trimming pared 5 bases from V and 3 bases from J, leaving 11 bases between. The CDR3 extends over 14 amino acids.

Comment on this clonotype: One end of the junction is discordant with germline, which a read error may explain. This chain joins TRBV12-3 or TRBV12-4 and TRBJ1-2, with D maybe TRBD1 (5 bases). The CDR3 loop spans 14 amino acids. CDR3 in DNA: TGTGCCAGCAGCCGGGACGGAGGCGATTATGACTACACCTTC. Its translation is CASSRDGGDYDYTF.

This clonotype was seen many times. The chain combines TRBV9 with TRBJ2-5, with 7 bases identical to TRBD2. CDR3 length: 17 amino acids. V was pared by 0 bases and J by 5 bases, with 13 bases of the junction left unmatched. Germline V gene data show CDR1 as SGDLS and CDR2 as YYNGEE. The CDR3 DNA sequence: TGTGCCAGCAGCGTAGGCTCCCCGACTAGCTGGTGGGAGACCCAGTACTTC. It is translated as CASSVGSPTSWWETQYF.

This clonotype occurred a few times. The chain has TRBV6-2 or TRBV6-3 and TRBJ2-7, with 12 bases matching TRBD2. Losses at the gene ends were 10 bases for V and 5 bases for J; bases not matched to a gene: 12. From germline, CDR1 is MNHEY and CDR2 SVGEGT. The CDR3 is 15 residues long. The CDR3 sequence: CATGHPTSGSDEQYF. The CDR3 coding sequence is TGTGCCACCGGCCATCCGACTAGCGGGAGCGACGAGCAGTACTTC.

This chain connects TRBV5-1 to TRBJ2-6; 9 bases are a match to TRBD1. V was pared by 4 bases and J by 2 bases, with 4 bases of the junction left unmatched. CDR1 and CDR2 from the germline V gene are SGHRS and YFSETQ. There are 16 residues in the CDR3. Written as DNA, the CDR3 is TGCGCCAGCAGCCCTCGGGACAGGGCTGGGGCCAACGTCCTGACTTTC. This sequence encodes CASSPRDRAGANVLTF. The whole variable domain, remainder taken from reference TRBV5-1 and TRBJ2-6, is KAGVTQTPRYLIKTRGQQVTLSCSPISGHRSVSWYQQTPGQGLQFLFEYFSETQRNKGNFPGRFSGRQFSNSRSEMNVSTLELGDSALYLCASSPRDRAGANVLTFGAGSRLTVL.

This clonotype was found a few times. The V and J genes are TRBV4-3 and TRBJ2-5; the match to TRBD2 covers 8 bases. The J call could be wrong; TRBJ2-7 is a better fit for the DNA end. CDR3 length equals 16 residues. Germline V gene sequence: CDR1 LGHNA, CDR2 YSLEER. The CDR3 DNA reads as TGCGCCAGCAGCCAAGGGGCGGGAGGCGCCACCTACGAGCAGTACTTC. It translates to CASSQGAGGATYEQYF.

There are a few counts of this clonotype. The chain couples TRBV5-1 to TRBJ1-4; tentatively, D is TRBD1 (6 bases). Trimming shortened V by 1 base and J by 3 bases, and 13 bases separated the two germline ends. The CDR3 covers 16 residues. Germline V gives CDR1 SGHRS, CDR2 YFSETQ. The CDR3 DNA reads TGCGCCAGCAGCTTGAAGGGGGGGCCCGCTAATGAAAAACTGTTTTTT. Translating gives CASSLKGGPANEKLFF.

J is TRBJ1-4 and V is TRBV5-1, with D possibly TRBD1 on 6 matching bases. Trimming took 5 bases from V and 6 from J, leaving 14 bases between them. The CDR3 is 14 amino acids. The germline V gene has CDR1 SGHRS and CDR2 YFSETQ. The DNA of the CDR3 is TGCGCCAGCAGTTCAGGGAAGGGGGATGAAAAACTGTTTTTT. The encoded protein is CASSSGKGDEKLFF.

This clonotype has a handful of counts. V usage is TRBV2 and J usage is TRBJ2-1; a possible D gene is TRBD2 (6 bases). The germline gives CDR1 SNHLY, CDR2 FYNNEI. V lost 7 bases to trimming and J lost 3 bases, with 13 bases between them. The CDR3 sequence is 14 residues long. CDR3 sequence reads: CASKGLANYNEQFF. The CDR3 nucleotides read TGTGCCAGCAAGGGGCTAGCGAACTACAATGAGCAGTTCTTC.

The chain is built from TRBV20-1 and TRBJ2-1; D not certain. The CDR3 loop spans 13 amino acids. Germline-derived CDR1 and CDR2 are DFQATT and SNEGSKA (reference sequence). Trimming took off 5 bases at V and 7 bases at J, with 15 bases between the two ends. The CDR3 coding sequence is TGCAGTGCTCACCAGCCGACCTTAAATGAGCAGTTCTTC. Residues: CSAHQPTLNEQFF.

The sample holds a few counts of this clonotype. The CDR3 loop is CASRLDGTYEQYF. As DNA, the CDR3 is TGTGCCAGCAGGCTGGACGGAACCTACGAGCAGTACTTC. V usage is TRBV2 and J usage is TRBJ2-7; D is unresolved. The CDR3 has 13 amino acids. The V end was cut by 6 bases, the J end by 2 bases, with 11 bases between. CDR1 is SNHLY and CDR2 is FYNNEI in the germline V gene.

The chain joins TRBV21-1 to TRBJ2-7; whether TRBD2, the table's D call, matches the DNA was not checked. TRBV21-1 is assigned pseudogene status. The CDR3 totals 18 residues. The CDR3 spells CASSKPSRTSGSPYEQYF. The CDR3 region has the DNA TGTGCCAGCAGCAAGCCATCTCGGACTAGCGGGTCCCCCTACGAGCAGTACTTC.

In this sample, this clonotype turned up a few times. The J gene is TRBJ1-2, the V gene TRBV29-1; 7 nucleotides match TRBD1. Unmatched junction bases numbered 5, after V lost 4 bases and J lost 6 bases. The V gene's germline CDR1 is SQVTM and CDR2 ANQGSEA. There are 12 residues in the CDR3. CDR3 residues: CSVGLQGNGYTF. As DNA, the CDR3 is TGCAGCGTTGGATTACAGGGGAATGGCTACACCTTC.

This clonotype was seen more than once but under ten times. This rearrangement joins TRBV11-2 to TRBJ1-2; perhaps TRBD1 as D (5 bases). The V end lost 1 base, the J end lost 8 bases, and 11 bases lay between the germline ends. The CDR3 sequence is 13 residues long. From germline, CDR1 is SGHAT and CDR2 FQNNGV. CDR3 DNA: TGTGCCAGCAGCTTAGGACAGTGGGACGGCTACACCTTC. It specifies CASSLGQWDGYTF.

The chain links TRBV14 to TRBJ2-5; D is ambiguous. The J call could be wrong; TRBJ2-7 is a better fit for the DNA end. The CDR3 has 14 amino acids. From germline, CDR1 is SGHDN and CDR2 FVKESK. The CDR3 DNA reads as TGTGCCAGCAGCCAAGATCCGGTAGTTTACGAGCAGTACTTC. It encodes CASSQDPVVYEQYF.

A few counts support this clonotype. V usage is TRBV10-3 and J usage is TRBJ2-7, with D perhaps matching TRBD2 (6 bases). Trimming stripped 8 bases from V and 2 bases from J, with 10 bases between. The length of the CDR3 is 12 residues. The germline V gene encodes CDR1 ENHRY and CDR2 SYGVKD. The chain's CDR3 is CAIAGRAYEQYF. The CDR3 DNA sequence: TGTGCCATCGCGGGACGCGCCTACGAGCAGTACTTC.

This clonotype showed up just once. V usage is TRBV7-8 and J usage is TRBJ1-2; D is unclear. The germline V gene encodes CDR1 SGHVS and CDR2 FQNEAQ. This CDR3 has 14 amino acids. V was clipped by 6 bases and J by 2 bases, with 13 bases between them. The CDR3 sequence: CASSVAPGNYGYTF. The DNA of the CDR3 is TGTGCCAGCAGTGTGGCGCCGGGGAACTATGGCTACACCTTC. Complete variable domain (other parts from reference TRBV7-8 and TRBJ1-2): GAGVSQSPRYKVAKRGQDVALRCDPISGHVSLFWYQQALGQGPEFLTYFQNEAQLDKSGLPSDRFFAERPEGSVSTLKIQRTQQEDSAVYLCASSVAPGNYGYTFGSGTRLTVV.

This clonotype was counted once. This sequence joins TRBV19 and TRBJ2-5; 10 bases match TRBD2. The J call could be wrong; TRBJ2-1 is a better fit for the DNA end. There are 16 residues in the CDR3. Germline values: CDR1 LNHDA, CDR2 SQIVND (reference sequence). CDR3 protein: CASTTRASGRYYEQFF. CDR3 DNA sequence: TGTGCCAGTACGACCCGGGCTAGCGGGAGATACTATGAGCAGTTCTTC.

The chain carries TRBV20-1 and TRBJ2-3, with D maybe TRBD2 (6 bases). The CDR3 is 15 residues long. Trimming stripped 2 bases from V and 5 bases from J, with 17 bases between. The germline V gene has CDR1 DFQATT and CDR2 SNEGSKA (reference sequence). The DNA for the CDR3 is TGCAGTGCTAGACGCTTAGCGGATCCGGTAGATACGCAGTATTTT. Its translation: CSARRLADPVDTQYF.

This clonotype was observed a handful of times. The chain uses TRBV20-1 and TRBJ2-7; 7 positions match TRBD2. Germline V gene sequence: CDR1 DFQATT, CDR2 SNEGSKA (reference sequence). Losses at the gene ends were 6 bases for V and 0 bases for J; bases not matched to a gene: 11. There are 15 residues in the CDR3. CDR3 sequence reads: CSAPGGRRSSYEQYF. As DNA, the CDR3 is TGCAGTGCCCCCGGGGGGAGGCGTAGCTCCTACGAGCAGTACTTC.

This clonotype was detected a few times. This chain joins TRBV2 and TRBJ1-3; D not resolved. V was shortened by 4 bases and J by 0 bases, with 13 bases between the two germline ends. This CDR3 spans 16 amino acids. In germline, CDR1 is SNHLY, CDR2 FYNNEI. CDR3 coding DNA: TGTGCCAGCAGTGCCAGCGCCGCAGTCTCTGGAAACACCATATATTTT. Translation: CASSASAAVSGNTIYF.